This T cell receptor beta chain was identified in a study of cytomegalovirus exposure and HLA in healthy donors. Study outcomes and limitations: The study had only CMV serostatus as immune exposure information. A later analysis found TCR association rates differed by HLA locus, highest for DRB1 and lowest for HLA-C. A list of approximately 150 TCR beta chains associated with cytomegalovirus was given.

The PCR ran on 60 Vbeta and 13 Jbeta primers. In the source study's methods: An analysis performed later counted about 80 million unique TCR beta chains (approximately 10 million of them shared). Repertoires were generated with immunoSEQ multiplex PCR, while TCRdb's copy carries only in-frame clones and drops some. V and J calls and clone size are those listed in that table; D and trimming were worked out from the DNA. In the table there are more than 80,000 clones, around 64% of which are singletons. Trimming at V came to 6 bases and at J to 5 bases, leaving 13 bases not matched to a gene. Germline V gene data show CDR1 as MNHEY and CDR2 as SMNVEV (reference sequence). This CDR3 region has 18 residues. Worth noting for this clone: Its target is not known.

The rearrangement joins TRBV27 to TRBJ2-1; 13 nucleotides match TRBD2. Sequencing was done on a sample of PBMCs. The receptor was derived from a man in his sixties in good health and CMV-seronegative. The CDR3, as DNA: TGTGCCAGCAGCACCCCCACTAGCGGGAGGGCCCCCCACAATGAGCAGTTCTTC. Translating gives CASSTPTSGRAPHNEQFF.